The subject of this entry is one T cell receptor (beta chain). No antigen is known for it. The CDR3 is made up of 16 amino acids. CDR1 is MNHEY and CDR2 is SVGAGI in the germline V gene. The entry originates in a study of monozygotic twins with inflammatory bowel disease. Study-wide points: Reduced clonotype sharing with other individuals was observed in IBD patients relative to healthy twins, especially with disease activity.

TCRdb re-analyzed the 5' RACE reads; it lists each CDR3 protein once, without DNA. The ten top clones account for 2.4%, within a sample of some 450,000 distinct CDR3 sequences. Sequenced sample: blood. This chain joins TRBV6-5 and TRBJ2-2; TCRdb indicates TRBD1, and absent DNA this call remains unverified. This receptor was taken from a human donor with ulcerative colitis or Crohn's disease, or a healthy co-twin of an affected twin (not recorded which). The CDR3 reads CASSYFTTGNTGELFF.